One T cell receptor beta chain is described in this entry. This sample was included in a study of blood T cell repertoires in COVID-19. Study overall: Samples representing acute and convalescent COVID-19 were sourced from the United States, Italy and Spain.

This table comes from immunoSEQ multiplex PCR, and its TCRdb copy is limited to in-frame clones, with some not included. The sample contains over 200,000 clones, approximately 87% of which appear only once. V was shortened by 1 base and J by 6 bases, with 9 bases between the two germline ends. The germline V gene encodes CDR1 SGHTA and CDR2 FQGNSA. The CDR3 contains 13 residues. The origin of this receptor is a woman in her 70s with active or convalescent COVID-19. The material sequenced was peripheral blood. The chain couples TRBV7-2 to TRBJ1-1; the D gene is possibly TRBD1 (6 bases). This chain's CDR3 is CASSLERTAEAFF. The CDR3 DNA sequence: TGTGCCAGCAGCTTAGAGAGGACAGCTGAAGCTTTCTTT.